This T cell receptor (beta chain) was recorded in a study of CD8+ T cells in alopecia areata. Study-level background: Treated patients were given oral tofacitinib, which was dosed at 5 to 10 mg twice daily. Tofacitinib therapy lasting 6 to 18 months was followed by 6 months off drug.

Extraction and reverse transcription of RNA yielded cDNA as the sequencing template. The method was immunoSEQ multiplex PCR; TCRdb's version includes in-frame clones alone and lacks a portion of them. The data contain approximately 180,000 clones, 50% to 60% of them singletons. The sample here was CD4+ T cells sorted from blood, taken at week 0. The TCR sequence derives from a human donor with alopecia areata.

The CDR3 DNA is TGTGCCAGCAGTGGGGGTTACTCCTACAATGAGCAGTTCTTC. Protein: CASSGGYSYNEQFF. This sequence joins TRBV27 and TRBJ2-1; D is tentatively TRBD1 or TRBD2 (5 bases each). Trimming removed 5 bases at V and 0 bases at J, with 8 bases between. Per the germline V gene, CDR1 is MNHEY and CDR2 is SMNVEV (reference sequence). CDR3 length: 14 amino acids.